These 14 T cell receptor beta chains share one sample of origin, sequenced in a study of a mutant IDH1 vaccine in newly diagnosed glioma. TCRdb keeps only in-frame clones here, not all; method: immunoSEQ multiplex PCR. The sample contains tens of thousands of clones, about 80% of which appear only once. These TCRs are of unknown antigen specificity. Time point noted: week 35, safety follow-up. Each dose delivered 300 ug of mutant IDH1 20-mer peptide subcutaneously with imiquimod. This material consisted of PBMCs, taken from a glioma patient whose treatment included an IDH1 peptide vaccine. These TCRs come from a man aged 35 to 55 with glioma. Some clones in this sample may be carry-over from other donors' samples.

This sequence joins TRBV6-1 and TRBJ2-7; TRBD2 aligns across 7 bases. V lost 3 bases to trimming and J lost 0 bases; unmatched junction nucleotides: 2. The CDR3 is 14 residues long. CDR1 MNHNS and CDR2 SASEGT come from the germline V gene. In DNA form, the CDR3 reads TGTGCCAGCAGTGATGGGGGGGACTCCTACGAGCAGTACTTC. Its protein is CASSDGGDSYEQYF.

V and J are TRBV28 and TRBJ1-5, with no clear D. V was clipped by 4 bases and J by 2 bases, with 12 bases between them. The CDR3 sequence is 15 residues long. In germline, CDR1 is MDHEN, CDR2 SYDVKM. CDR3 sequence (DNA): TGTGCCAGCAGTTCCATCGAAAGGGGCAATCAGCCCCAGCATTTT. It specifies CASSSIERGNQPQHF.

The V gene is TRBV9, the J gene TRBJ2-2; D possibly corresponds to TRBD1 (5 bases). The germline V gene has CDR1 SGDLS and CDR2 YYNGEE. The CDR3 has 14 amino acids. The V end was cut by 2 bases, the J end by 1 base, with 6 bases between. The CDR3 sequence: CASSVGQNTGELFF. Written as DNA, the CDR3 is TGTGCCAGCAGCGTCGGACAGAACACCGGGGAGCTGTTTTTT.

The rearrangement joins TRBV6-5 to TRBJ1-3; no definite D call. The CDR3 is 13 amino acids. Trimming took 1 base from V and 2 from J, leaving 3 bases between them. Per germline, CDR1 MNHEY and CDR2 SVGAGI. The CDR3 is CASSYLTGNTIYF. In DNA form, the CDR3 reads TGTGCCAGCAGTTACTTGACTGGAAACACCATATATTTT.

This clone was seen a few times. The rearrangement links TRBV5-4 to TRBJ1-2; D remains ambiguous. The V end lost 3 bases, the J end lost 3 bases, and 12 bases lay between the germline ends. CDR1 SGHNT and CDR2 YYREEE come from the germline V gene (reference sequence). The CDR3 consists of 14 residues. The CDR3 sequence: CASSYGPPDYGYTF. CDR3 nucleotides: TGTGCCAGCAGCTACGGACCCCCCGACTATGGCTACACCTTC.

The rearrangement uses TRBV7-2 and TRBJ1-5, with 7 nucleotides matching TRBD1. This CDR3 is 15 amino acids long. V dropped 0 bases and J dropped 6; count of bases not matched to a gene: 5. Germline V gene sequence: CDR1 SGHTA, CDR2 FQGNSA. CDR3 region: CASSLAGGGAQPQHF. For the CDR3, the DNA is TGTGCCAGCAGCTTAGCAGGGGGCGGGGCTCAGCCCCAGCATTTT.

The V call is TRBV25-1, the J call TRBJ1-2; a weak D match, TRBD1 (5 bases). The length of the CDR3 is 12 residues. Trimming shortened V by 6 bases and J by 4 bases, and 9 bases separated the two germline ends. From germline, CDR1 is MGHDK and CDR2 SYGVNS. CDR3 amino acids: CASRGEVYGYTF. The CDR3 region has the DNA TGTGCCAGCAGGGGGGAGGTCTATGGCTACACCTTC.

The rearrangement joins TRBV4-3 to TRBJ1-6; possible D gene TRBD1, 6 bases. This CDR3 has 14 residues. The V end was cut by 1 base, the J end by 10 bases, with 11 bases between. Germline CDR1 LGHNA, CDR2 YSLEER. CDR3 DNA sequence: TGCGCCAGCAGCCAAGGAGCAGGGGACTCACCCCTCCACTTT. This codes for CASSQGAGDSPLHF.

This chain links TRBV5-1 with TRBJ1-4, with a weak D call TRBD1 (5 bases). Trimming removed 0 bases at V and 6 bases at J, with 9 bases between. Germline V gene lookup returns CDR1 SGHRS and CDR2 YFSETQ. The CDR3 is 14 residues long. The CDR3 loop reads CASSLAGLDEKLFF. CDR3 DNA sequence: TGCGCCAGCAGCTTGGCAGGGCTTGATGAAAAACTGTTTTTT.

The rearrangement joins TRBV6-1 to TRBJ2-7; D gene uncertain. Germline CDR1 is MNHNS and CDR2 is SASEGT. CDR3 size: 13 residues. V lost 6 bases, J lost 1 base, and 10 bases lay in between. CDR3 in DNA: TGTGCCAGCAGCATCGAAAGGTCCTACGAGCAGTACTTC. Translation: CASSIERSYEQYF.

The J gene is TRBJ2-1, the V gene TRBV6-7; D perhaps matches TRBD2 (5 bases). TRBV6-7 is marked as an open reading frame, function uncertain. The V end was cut by 5 bases, the J end by 6 bases, with 17 bases between. This CDR3 comprises 15 residues. The CDR3 loop is CASSTRTDGANEQFF. The CDR3, as DNA: TGTGCCAGCAGTACAAGGACTGATGGCGCCAATGAGCAGTTCTTC.

This sequence joins TRBV19 and TRBJ1-4; TRBD1 matches 8 bases. The CDR3 length is 14 residues. The V gene's germline CDR1 is LNHDA and CDR2 SQIVND (reference sequence). J was trimmed by 3 bases and V by 6 bases; bases with no gene match: 3. The CDR3: CASSQGAPNEKLFF. The CDR3, as DNA: TGTGCCAGTAGCCAGGGGGCGCCTAATGAAAAACTGTTTTTT.

The chain employs TRBV9 and TRBJ2-5, with TRBD2 as a possible D gene (5 bases). This CDR3 is 13 amino acids long. Between the trimmed V and J ends, which lost 1 base and 5 bases, there was a span of 9 bases. Germline values: CDR1 SGDLS, CDR2 YYNGEE. The CDR3 DNA reads TGTGCCAGCAGCGTAAACTGGGAGGAGACCCAGTACTTC. It translates to CASSVNWEETQYF.

This chain links TRBV5-6 with TRBJ2-7, with a possible D match to TRBD1 (6 bases). Germline CDR1 SGHDT, CDR2 YYEEEE. This CDR3 region has 16 residues. V was shortened by 1 base and J by 1 base, with 15 bases between the two germline ends. CDR3 loop: CASSLSSRGSSYEQYF. Here the CDR3 DNA reads TGTGCCAGCAGCTTGTCGTCAAGGGGGTCATCCTACGAGCAGTACTTC.